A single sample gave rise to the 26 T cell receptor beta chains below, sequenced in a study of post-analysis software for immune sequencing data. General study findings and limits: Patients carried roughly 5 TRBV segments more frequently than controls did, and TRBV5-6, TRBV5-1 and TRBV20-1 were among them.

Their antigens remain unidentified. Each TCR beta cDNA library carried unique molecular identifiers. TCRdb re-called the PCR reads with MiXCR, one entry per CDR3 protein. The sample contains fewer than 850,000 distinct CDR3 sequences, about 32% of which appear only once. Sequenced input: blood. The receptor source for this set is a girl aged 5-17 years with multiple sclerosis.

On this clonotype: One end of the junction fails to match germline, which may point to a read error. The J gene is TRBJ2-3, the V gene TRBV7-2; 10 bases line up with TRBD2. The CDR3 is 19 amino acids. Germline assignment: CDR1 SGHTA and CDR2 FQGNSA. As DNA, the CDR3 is TGTGCCAGCAGCTCGCGGAGGGCCAGGACTAGCGGATACACAGATACGCTGTATTTT. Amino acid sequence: CASSSRRARTSGYTDTLYF.

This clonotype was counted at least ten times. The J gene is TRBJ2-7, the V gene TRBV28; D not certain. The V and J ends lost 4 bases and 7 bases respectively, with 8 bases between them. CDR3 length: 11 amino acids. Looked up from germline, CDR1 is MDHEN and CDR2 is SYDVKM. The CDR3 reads CASSSRVEQYF. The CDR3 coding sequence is TGTGCCAGCAGTTCACGAGTAGAGCAGTACTTC.

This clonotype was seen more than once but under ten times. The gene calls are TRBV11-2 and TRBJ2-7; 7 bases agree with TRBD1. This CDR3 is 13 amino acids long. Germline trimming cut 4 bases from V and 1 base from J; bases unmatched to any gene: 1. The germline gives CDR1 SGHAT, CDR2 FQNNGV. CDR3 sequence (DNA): TGTGCCAGCAGCTGGGACAGATCCTACGAGCAGTACTTC. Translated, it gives CASSWDRSYEQYF. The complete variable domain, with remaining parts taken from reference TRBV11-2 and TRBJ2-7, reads EAGVAQSPRYKIIEKRQSVAFWCNPISGHATLYWYQQILGQGPKLLIQFQNNGVVDDSQLPKDRFSAERLKGVDSTLKIQPAKLEDSAVYLCASSWDRSYEQYFGPGTRLTVT.

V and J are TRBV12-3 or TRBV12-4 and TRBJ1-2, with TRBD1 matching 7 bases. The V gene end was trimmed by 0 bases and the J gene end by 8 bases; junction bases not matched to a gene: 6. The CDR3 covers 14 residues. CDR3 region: CASSLALRGRGYTF. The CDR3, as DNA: TGTGCCAGCAGTTTAGCGCTAAGGGGGCGCGGCTACACCTTC.

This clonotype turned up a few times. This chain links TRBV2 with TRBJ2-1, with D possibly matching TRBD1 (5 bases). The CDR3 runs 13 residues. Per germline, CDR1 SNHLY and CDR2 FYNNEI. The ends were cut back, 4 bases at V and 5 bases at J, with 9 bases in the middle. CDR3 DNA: TGTGCCAGCAGTGTAGGGGCGGACAATGAGCAGTTCTTC. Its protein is CASSVGADNEQFF.

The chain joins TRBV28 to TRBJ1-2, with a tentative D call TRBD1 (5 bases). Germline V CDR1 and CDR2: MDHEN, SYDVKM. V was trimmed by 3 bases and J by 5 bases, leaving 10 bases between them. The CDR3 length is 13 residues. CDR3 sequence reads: CASSLAGFYGYTF. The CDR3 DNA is TGTGCCAGCAGTTTGGCAGGGTTTTATGGCTACACCTTC.

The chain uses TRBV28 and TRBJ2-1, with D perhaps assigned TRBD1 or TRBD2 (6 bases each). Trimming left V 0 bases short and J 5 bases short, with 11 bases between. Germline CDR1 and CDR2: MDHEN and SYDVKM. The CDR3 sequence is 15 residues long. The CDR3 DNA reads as TGTGCCAGCAGTTTATGGGGGGGCCGGCACAATGAGCAGTTCTTC. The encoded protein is CASSLWGGRHNEQFF.

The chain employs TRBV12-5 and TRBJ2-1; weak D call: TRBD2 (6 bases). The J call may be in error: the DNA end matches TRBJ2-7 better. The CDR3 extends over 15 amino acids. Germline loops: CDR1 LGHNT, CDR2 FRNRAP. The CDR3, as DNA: TGTGCTAGTGGACTTAGCGGACGCTCCTACAATGAGCAGTACTTC. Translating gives CASGLSGRSYNEQYF.

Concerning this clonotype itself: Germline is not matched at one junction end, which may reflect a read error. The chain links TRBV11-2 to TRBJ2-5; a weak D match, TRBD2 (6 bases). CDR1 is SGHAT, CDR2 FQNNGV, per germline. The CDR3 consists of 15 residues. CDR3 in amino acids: CVSSLEGLNQETQYF. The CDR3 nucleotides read TGTGTCAGCAGCTTAGAGGGACTCAACCAAGAGACCCAGTACTTC.

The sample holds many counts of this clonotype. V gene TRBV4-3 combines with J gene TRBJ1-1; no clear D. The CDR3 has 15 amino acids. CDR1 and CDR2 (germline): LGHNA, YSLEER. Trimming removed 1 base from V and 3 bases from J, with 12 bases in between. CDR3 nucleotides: TGCGCCAGCAGCCAAGGGGCGGGAGGCCACACTGAAGCTTTCTTT. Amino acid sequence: CASSQGAGGHTEAFF.

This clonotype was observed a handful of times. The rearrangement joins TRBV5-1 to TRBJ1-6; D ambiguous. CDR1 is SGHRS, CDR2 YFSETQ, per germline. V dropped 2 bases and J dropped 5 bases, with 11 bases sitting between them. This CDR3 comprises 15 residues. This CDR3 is CASSLGRRNNSPLHF. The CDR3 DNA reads TGCGCCAGCAGCTTAGGACGGAGAAATAATTCACCCCTCCACTTT.

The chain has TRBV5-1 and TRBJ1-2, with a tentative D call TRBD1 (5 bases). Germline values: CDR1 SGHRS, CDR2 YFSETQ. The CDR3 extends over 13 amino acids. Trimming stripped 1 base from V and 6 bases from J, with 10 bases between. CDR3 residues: CASSLRDGDGYTF. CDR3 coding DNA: TGCGCCAGCAGCTTGAGGGACGGGGATGGCTACACCTTC.

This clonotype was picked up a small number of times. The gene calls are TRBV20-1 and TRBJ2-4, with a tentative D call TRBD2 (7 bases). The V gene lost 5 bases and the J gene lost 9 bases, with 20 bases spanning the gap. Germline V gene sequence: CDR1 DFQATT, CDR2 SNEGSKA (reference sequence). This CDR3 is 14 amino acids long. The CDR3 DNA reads TGCAGTGCTCGAAAACGGGGGGCGAGGGGCATTCAGTACTTC. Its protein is CSARKRGARGIQYF.

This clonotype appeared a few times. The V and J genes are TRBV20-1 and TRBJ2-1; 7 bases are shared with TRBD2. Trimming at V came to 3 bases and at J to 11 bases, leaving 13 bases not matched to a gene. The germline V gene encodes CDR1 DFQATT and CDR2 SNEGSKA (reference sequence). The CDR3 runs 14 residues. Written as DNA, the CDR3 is TGCAGTGCTAGCGGGAGGCGGGAGTGGGAAAAGCAGTTCTTC. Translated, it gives CSASGRREWEKQFF.

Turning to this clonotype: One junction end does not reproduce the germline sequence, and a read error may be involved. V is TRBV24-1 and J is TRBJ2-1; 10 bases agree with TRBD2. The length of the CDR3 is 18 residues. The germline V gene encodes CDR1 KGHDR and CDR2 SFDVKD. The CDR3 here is CVTSDHLAGVTRYNEQFF. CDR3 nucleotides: TGTGTCACCAGTGACCATCTAGCGGGGGTTACTAGGTACAATGAGCAGTTCTTC.

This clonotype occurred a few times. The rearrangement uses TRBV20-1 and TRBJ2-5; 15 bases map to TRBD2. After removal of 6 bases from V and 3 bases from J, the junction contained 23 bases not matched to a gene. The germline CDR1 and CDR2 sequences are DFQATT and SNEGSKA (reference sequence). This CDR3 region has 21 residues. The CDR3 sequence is CSASLGTGTSGRLPLEETQYF. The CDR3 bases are TGCAGTGCCAGTCTGGGGACCGGGACTAGCGGGAGGCTCCCCTTAGAAGAGACCCAGTACTTC.

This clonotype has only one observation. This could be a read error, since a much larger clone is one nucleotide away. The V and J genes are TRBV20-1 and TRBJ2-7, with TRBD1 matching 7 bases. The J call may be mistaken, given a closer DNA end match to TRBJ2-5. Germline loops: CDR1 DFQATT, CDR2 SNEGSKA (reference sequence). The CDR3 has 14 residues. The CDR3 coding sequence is TGCAGTACTAGAGCAATGGGACAGATAGAGACCCAGTACTTC. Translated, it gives CSTRAMGQIETQYF.

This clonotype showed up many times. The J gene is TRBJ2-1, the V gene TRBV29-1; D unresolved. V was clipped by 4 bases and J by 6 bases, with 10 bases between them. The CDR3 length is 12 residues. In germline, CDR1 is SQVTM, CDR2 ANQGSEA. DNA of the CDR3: TGCAGCGTTGGTACCTACGTCAATGAGCAGTTCTTC. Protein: CSVGTYVNEQFF.

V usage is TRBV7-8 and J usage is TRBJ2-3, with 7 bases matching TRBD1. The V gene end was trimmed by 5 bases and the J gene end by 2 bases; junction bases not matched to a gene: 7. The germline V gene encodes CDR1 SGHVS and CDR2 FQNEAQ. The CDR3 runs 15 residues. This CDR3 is CASSTRGQLTDTQYF. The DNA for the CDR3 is TGTGCCAGCAGCACGAGGGGACAGCTCACAGATACGCAGTATTTT. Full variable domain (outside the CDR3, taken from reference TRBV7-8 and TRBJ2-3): GAGVSQSPRYKVAKRGQDVALRCDPISGHVSLFWYQQALGQGPEFLTYFQNEAQLDKSGLPSDRFFAERPEGSVSTLKIQRTQQEDSAVYLCASSTRGQLTDTQYFGPGTRLTVL.

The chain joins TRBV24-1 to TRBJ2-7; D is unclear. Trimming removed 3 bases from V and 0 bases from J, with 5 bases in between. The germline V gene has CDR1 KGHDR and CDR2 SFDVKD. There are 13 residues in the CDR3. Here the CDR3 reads CATSDGYSYEQYF. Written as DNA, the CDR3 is TGTGCCACCAGTGATGGCTACTCCTACGAGCAGTACTTC.

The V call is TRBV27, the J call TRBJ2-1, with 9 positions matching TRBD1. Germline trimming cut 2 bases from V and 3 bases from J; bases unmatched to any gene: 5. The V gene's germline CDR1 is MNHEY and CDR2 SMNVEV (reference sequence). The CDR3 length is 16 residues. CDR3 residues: CASSLIQTGGYNEQFF. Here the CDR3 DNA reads TGTGCCAGCAGTTTAATCCAGACAGGGGGCTACAATGAGCAGTTCTTC.

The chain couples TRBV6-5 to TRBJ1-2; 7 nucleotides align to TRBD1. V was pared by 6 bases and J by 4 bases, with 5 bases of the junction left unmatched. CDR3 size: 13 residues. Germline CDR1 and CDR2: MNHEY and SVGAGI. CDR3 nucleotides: TGTGCCAGCAGGCCGGGACAGTTCTATGGCTACACCTTC. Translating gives CASRPGQFYGYTF.

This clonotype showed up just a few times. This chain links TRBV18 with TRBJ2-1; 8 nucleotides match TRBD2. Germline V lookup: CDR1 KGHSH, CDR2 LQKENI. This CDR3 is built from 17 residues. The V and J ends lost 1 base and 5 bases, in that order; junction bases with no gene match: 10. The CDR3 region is CASSPLLALAGNNEQFF. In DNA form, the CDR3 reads TGTGCCAGCTCACCACTGCTCGCGCTAGCGGGTAACAATGAGCAGTTCTTC.

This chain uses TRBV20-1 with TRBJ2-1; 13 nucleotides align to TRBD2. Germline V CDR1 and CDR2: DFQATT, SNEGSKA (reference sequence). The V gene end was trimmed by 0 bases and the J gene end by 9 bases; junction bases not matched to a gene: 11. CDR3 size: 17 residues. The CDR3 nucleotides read TGCAGTGCTAGAGATCGGGCAACTAGCGGGGGGGCCCTTGAGCAGTTCTTC. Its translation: CSARDRATSGGALEQFF.

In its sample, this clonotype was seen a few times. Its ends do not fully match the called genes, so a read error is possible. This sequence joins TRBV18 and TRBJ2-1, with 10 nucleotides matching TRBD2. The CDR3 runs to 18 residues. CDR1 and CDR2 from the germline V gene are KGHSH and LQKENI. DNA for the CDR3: TGTGCCAGCTCGCCCCTAAGCGGGAGGGCCAGGATCTACAATAAGCAGTTCTTC. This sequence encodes CASSPLSGRARIYNKQFF.

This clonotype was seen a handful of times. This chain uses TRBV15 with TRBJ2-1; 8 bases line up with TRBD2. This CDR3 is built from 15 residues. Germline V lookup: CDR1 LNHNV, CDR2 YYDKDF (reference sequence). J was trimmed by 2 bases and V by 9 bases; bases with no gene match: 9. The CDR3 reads CATILSGGPYNEQFF. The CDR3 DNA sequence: TGTGCCACTATTCTCAGCGGGGGACCCTACAATGAGCAGTTCTTC.